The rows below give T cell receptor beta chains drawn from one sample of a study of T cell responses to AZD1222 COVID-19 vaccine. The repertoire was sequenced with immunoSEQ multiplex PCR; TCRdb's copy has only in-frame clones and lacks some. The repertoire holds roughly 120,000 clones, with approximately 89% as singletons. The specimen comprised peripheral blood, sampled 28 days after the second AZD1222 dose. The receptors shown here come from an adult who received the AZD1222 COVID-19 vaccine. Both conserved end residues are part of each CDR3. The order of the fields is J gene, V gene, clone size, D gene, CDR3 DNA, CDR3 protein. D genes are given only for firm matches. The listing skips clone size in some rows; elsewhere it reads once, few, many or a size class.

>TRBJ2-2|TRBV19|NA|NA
TGTGCCAGTAGTATAGTGTGGAGCGGGGAGCTGTTTTTT
CASSIVWSGELFF
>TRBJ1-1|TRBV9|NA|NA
TGTGCCAGCAGCGTAGCTTCAGGGACCACTGAAGCTTTCTTT
CASSVASGTTEAFF
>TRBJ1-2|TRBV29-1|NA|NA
TGCAGCGTCCCCGGTGAGCTCAACTATGGCTACACCTTC
CSVPGELNYGYTF
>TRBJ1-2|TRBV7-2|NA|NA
TGTGCCAGCAGCTTAGTCGAGACAGTGAACTATGGCTACACCTTC
CASSLVETVNYGYTF
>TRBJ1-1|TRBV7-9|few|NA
TGTGCCGGGAGTGACCGGACGAACACTGAAGCTTTCTTT
CAGSDRTNTEAFF
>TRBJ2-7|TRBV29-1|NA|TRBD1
TGCAGCGTTGAAACCCCGGGACAGGGCTCCTACGAGCAGTACTTC
CSVETPGQGSYEQYF
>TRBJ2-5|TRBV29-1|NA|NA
TGCAGCGTTAGTCGCGGAATCCAAGAGACCCAGTACTTC
CSVSRGIQETQYF
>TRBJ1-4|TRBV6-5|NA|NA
TGTGCCAGCAGTATGGCCAGGGTGGAAAAACTGTTTTTT
CASSMARVEKLFF
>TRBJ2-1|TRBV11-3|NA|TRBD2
TGTGCCAGCAGCCCCCTAACCGGGGAGGGGAGTGAGCAGTTCTTC
CASSPLTGEGSEQFF
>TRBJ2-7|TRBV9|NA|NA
TGTGCCAGCAGCGTAGCGGCGTTAACCTACGAGCAGTACTTC
CASSVAALTYEQYF
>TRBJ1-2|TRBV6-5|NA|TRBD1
TGTGCCAGCAGAGCTTGGGACAGTCACAGCTATGGCTACACCTTC
CASRAWDSHSYGYTF
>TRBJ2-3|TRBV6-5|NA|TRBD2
TGTGCCAGCAGTTACCGGGTAGCGGGGGACACAGATACGCAGTATTTT
CASSYRVAGDTDTQYF
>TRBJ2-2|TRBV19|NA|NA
TGTGCCAGTAGTGGGGACCACATTTACACCGGGGAGCTGTTTTTT
CASSGDHIYTGELFF
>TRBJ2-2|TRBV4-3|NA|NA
TGCGCCAGCAGCCTCGGGACCGGGACGGGGACCGGGGAGCTGTTTTTT
CASSLGTGTGTGELFF
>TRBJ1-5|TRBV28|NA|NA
TGTGCCAGCAGGACACAGGGTTATCAGCCCCAGCATTTT
CASRTQGYQPQHF
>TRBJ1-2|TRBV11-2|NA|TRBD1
TGTGCCAGCAGCTTAGGGTCGGGACAGGGGGTCCGTGGCTACACCTTC
CASSLGSGQGVRGYTF
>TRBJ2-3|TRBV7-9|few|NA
TGTGCCAGCAGCTCCTCGGGGCGGGGAGATACGCAGTATTTT
CASSSSGRGDTQYF
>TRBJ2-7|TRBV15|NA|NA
TGTGCCACCAGCAGAATCGGGTCCGGGCAGTACTTC
CATSRIGSGQYF
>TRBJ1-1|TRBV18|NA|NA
TGTGCCAGCTCAGCCGAACAGGGCGCAAACACTGAAGCTTTCTTT
CASSAEQGANTEAFF
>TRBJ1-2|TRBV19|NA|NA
TGTGCCAGTAGTGCACAGGGACGGGACTATGGCTACACCTTC
CASSAQGRDYGYTF
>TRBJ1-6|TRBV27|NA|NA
TGTGCCAGCAGTTTATCGATTGCTTCACCCCTCCACTTT
CASSLSIASPLHF
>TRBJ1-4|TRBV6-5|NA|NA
TGTGCCAGCAGGGACCCTCCCTCCGAAAAACTGTTTTTT
CASRDPPSEKLFF
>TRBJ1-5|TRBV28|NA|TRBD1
TGTGCCAGCAGTTTCCCGGGACAGCCACTAAATCAGCCCCAGCATTTT
CASSFPGQPLNQPQHF
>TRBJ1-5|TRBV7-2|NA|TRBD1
TGTGCCAGCAGCTTTAGACAGGGGGCGAGCAATCAGCCCCAGCATTTT
CASSFRQGASNQPQHF
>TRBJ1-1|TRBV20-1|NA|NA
TGCAGTGCTAGTACCCTCCAAGGGACACCTGGCACTGAAGCTTTCTTT
CSASTLQGTPGTEAFF
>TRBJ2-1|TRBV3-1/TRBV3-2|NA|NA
TGTGCCAGCAGCCAGCTGAGTGAGGAGTTCTTC
CASSQLSEEFF